The 8 T cell receptor beta chains below all came from one sample that was sequenced in a study of cytomegalovirus exposure and HLA in healthy donors. PCR used 60 Vbeta primers and 13 Jbeta primers. Here immunoSEQ multiplex PCR was the method, and the copy in TCRdb shows in-frame clones only, minus some. The table has a few hundred thousand clones, under 90% seen once. The sample comprised PBMCs. These receptors all stem from a girl aged 2 to 10 in good health and CMV-seronegative.

The V and J genes are TRBV28 and TRBJ1-1, with 7 bases lining up with TRBD1. The junction had 7 bases not matched to a gene; V was cut back by 5 bases and J by 1 base. CDR1 is MDHEN and CDR2 is SYDVKM in the germline V gene. This CDR3 has 15 amino acids. This CDR3 is CASSPRDRWNTEAFF. CDR3 coding DNA: TGTGCCAGCAGTCCCCGGGACAGATGGAACACTGAAGCTTTCTTT.

This clone has only a few counts. This chain connects TRBV2 to TRBJ2-1; no clear D gene. From germline, CDR1 is SNHLY and CDR2 FYNNEI. The CDR3 runs 13 residues. Trimming pared 8 bases from V and 4 bases from J, leaving 12 bases between. CDR3 sequence reads: CASPGEAYNEQFF. The CDR3, as DNA: TGTGCCAGCCCCGGAGAGGCTTACAATGAGCAGTTCTTC.

The rearrangement links TRBV6-6 to TRBJ2-5; TRBD1 matches 10 bases. CDR3 length: 14 amino acids. Germline CDR1 and CDR2: MNHNY and SVGAGI (reference sequence). V lost 6 bases, J lost 7 bases, and 8 bases stayed unmatched. CDR3 loop: CASRTGGAWGTQYF. The CDR3 nucleotides read TGTGCCAGCAGGACAGGGGGCGCATGGGGGACCCAGTACTTC.

The chain joins TRBV2 to TRBJ1-6, with TRBD1 identical over 10 bases. The CDR3 totals 17 residues. The ends lost 6 bases at V and 7 bases at J; junction bases unmatched: 12. CDR1 SNHLY and CDR2 FYNNEI come from the germline V gene. CDR3 sequence reads: CASSPGTGVGLNSPLHF. In DNA, the CDR3 is TGTGCCAGCAGCCCAGGGACAGGGGTTGGCCTGAATTCACCCCTCCACTTT.

The V gene is TRBV7-9, the J gene TRBJ2-7, with D possibly TRBD2 on 7 matching bases. V was cut by 2 bases and J by 2 bases, with 16 bases left in between. Germline V gene sequence: CDR1 SEHNR, CDR2 FQNEAQ (reference sequence). This CDR3 has 16 residues. As DNA, the CDR3 is TGTGCCAGCAGCTTACTTGCACGGGGGGCTCCCTACGAGCAGTACTTC. This gives the protein CASSLLARGAPYEQYF.

The chain is built from TRBV5-1 and TRBJ2-2; TRBD2 aligns across 7 bases. Trimming at V came to 1 base and at J to 1 base, leaving 4 bases not matched to a gene. The CDR3 length is 16 residues. Germline lookup yields CDR1 SGHRS and CDR2 YFSETQ. CDR3 sequence (DNA): TGCGCCAGCAGCTTGCTGGGGAGGGGGAACACCGGGGAGCTGTTTTTT. It yields the protein CASSLLGRGNTGELFF. Using reference TRBV5-1 and TRBJ2-2 for the parts outside the CDR3, the full variable domain is KAGVTQTPRYLIKTRGQQVTLSCSPISGHRSVSWYQQTPGQGLQFLFEYFSETQRNKGNFPGRFSGRQFSNSRSEMNVSTLELGDSALYLCASSLLGRGNTGELFFGEGSRLTVL.

This CDR3 is CASSRDSLYGYTF. CDR3 DNA sequence: TGCGCCAGCAGCCGGGACAGTCTCTATGGCTACACCTTC. The chain has TRBV5-1 and TRBJ1-2; the match to TRBD1 covers 7 bases. CDR1 and CDR2 (germline): SGHRS, YFSETQ. The V segment lost 4 bases and the J segment 4 bases; nucleotides outside the gene matches: 4. There are 13 residues in the CDR3. Using reference TRBV5-1 and TRBJ1-2 for the parts outside the CDR3, the full variable domain is KAGVTQTPRYLIKTRGQQVTLSCSPISGHRSVSWYQQTPGQGLQFLFEYFSETQRNKGNFPGRFSGRQFSNSRSEMNVSTLELGDSALYLCASSRDSLYGYTFGSGTRLTVV.

The chain recombines TRBV13 with TRBJ2-5; the match to TRBD2 covers 8 bases. With V trimmed by 5 bases and J by 1 base, 12 bases remained unmatched. Germline V gene data show CDR1 as PRHDT and CDR2 as FYEKMQ (reference sequence). The CDR3 runs to 17 residues. This CDR3 reads CASSLDKGGLAQETQYF. The CDR3 bases are TGTGCCAGCAGCCTAGATAAGGGCGGACTAGCCCAAGAGACCCAGTACTTC.